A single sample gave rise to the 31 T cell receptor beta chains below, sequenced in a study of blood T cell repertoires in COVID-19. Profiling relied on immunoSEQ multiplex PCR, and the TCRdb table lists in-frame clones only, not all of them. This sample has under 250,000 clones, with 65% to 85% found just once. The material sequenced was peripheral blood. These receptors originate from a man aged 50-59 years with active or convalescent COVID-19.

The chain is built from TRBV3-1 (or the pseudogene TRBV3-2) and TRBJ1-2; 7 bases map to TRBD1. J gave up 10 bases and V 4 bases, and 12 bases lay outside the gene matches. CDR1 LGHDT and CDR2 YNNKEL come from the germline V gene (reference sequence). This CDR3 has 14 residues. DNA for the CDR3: TGTGCCAGCAGCCCGGGGGCAGGGGGACAGCACTACACCTTC. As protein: CASSPGAGGQHYTF.

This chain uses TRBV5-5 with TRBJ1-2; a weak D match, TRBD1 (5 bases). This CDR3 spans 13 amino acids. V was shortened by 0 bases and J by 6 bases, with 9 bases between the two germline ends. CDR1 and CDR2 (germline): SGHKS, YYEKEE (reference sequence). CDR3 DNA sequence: TGTGCCAGCAGCTTGGGCGGAGGGGATGGCTACACCTTC. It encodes CASSLGGGDGYTF.

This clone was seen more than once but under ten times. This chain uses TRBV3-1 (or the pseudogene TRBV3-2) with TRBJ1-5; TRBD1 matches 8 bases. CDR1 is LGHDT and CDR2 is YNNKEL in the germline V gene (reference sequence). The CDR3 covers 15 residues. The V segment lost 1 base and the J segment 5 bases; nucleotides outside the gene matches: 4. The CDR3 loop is CASSQGAGGHQPQHF. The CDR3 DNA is TGTGCCAGCAGCCAAGGGGCAGGGGGCCATCAGCCCCAGCATTTT.

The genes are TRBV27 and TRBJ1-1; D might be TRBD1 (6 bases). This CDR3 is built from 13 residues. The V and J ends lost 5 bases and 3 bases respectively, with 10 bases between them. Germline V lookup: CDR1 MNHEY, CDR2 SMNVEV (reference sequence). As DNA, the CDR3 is TGTGCCAGCAGTGTAGGGGGAGACACTGAAGCTTTCTTT. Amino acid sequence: CASSVGGDTEAFF.

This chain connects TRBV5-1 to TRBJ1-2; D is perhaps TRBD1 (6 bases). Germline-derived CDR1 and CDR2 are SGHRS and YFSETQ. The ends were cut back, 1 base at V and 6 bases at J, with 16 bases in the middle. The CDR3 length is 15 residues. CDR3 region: CASSLNEGTRNGYTF. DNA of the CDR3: TGCGCCAGCAGCTTGAATGAAGGGACAAGGAATGGCTACACCTTC.

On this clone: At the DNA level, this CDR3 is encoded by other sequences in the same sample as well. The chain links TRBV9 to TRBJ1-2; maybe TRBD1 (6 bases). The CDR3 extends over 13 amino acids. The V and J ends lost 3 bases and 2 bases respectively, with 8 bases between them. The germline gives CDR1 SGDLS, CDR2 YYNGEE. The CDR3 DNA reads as TGTGCCAGCAGCGCGGACAGCAACTATGGCTACACCTTC. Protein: CASSADSNYGYTF.

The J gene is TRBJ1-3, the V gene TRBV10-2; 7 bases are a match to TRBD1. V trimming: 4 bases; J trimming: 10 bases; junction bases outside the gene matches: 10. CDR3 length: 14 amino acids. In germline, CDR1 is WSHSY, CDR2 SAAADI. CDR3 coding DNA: TGCGCCAGCAGTGTTGAGGGGGCGGTGAGAACCATATATTTT. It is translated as CASSVEGAVRTIYF.

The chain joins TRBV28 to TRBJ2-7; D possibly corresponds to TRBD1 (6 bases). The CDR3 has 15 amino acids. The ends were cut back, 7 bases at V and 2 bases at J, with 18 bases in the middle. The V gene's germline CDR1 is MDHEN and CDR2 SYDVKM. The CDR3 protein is CASTLLAGATYEQYF. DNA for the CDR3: TGTGCCAGCACCCTTCTGGCAGGGGCCACCTACGAGCAGTACTTC.

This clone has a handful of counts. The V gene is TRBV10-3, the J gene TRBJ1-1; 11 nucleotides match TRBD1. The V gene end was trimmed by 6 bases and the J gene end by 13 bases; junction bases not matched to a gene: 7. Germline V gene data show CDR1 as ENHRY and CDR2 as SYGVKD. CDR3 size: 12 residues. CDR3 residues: CAIRGTGGIDFF. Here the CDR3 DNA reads TGTGCCATCAGGGGGACAGGGGGGATTGATTTCTTT.

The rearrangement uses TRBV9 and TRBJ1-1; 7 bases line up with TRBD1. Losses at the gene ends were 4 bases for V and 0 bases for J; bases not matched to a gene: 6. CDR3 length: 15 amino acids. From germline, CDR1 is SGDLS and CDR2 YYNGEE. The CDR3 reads CASSPRGGMNTEAFF. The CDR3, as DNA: TGTGCCAGCAGCCCTAGAGGGGGCATGAACACTGAAGCTTTCTTT. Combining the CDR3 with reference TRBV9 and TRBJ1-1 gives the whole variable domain DSGVTQTPKHLITATGQRVTLRCSPRSGDLSVYWYQQSLDQGLQFLIQYYNGEERAKGNILERFSAQQFPDLHSELNLSSLELGDSALYFCASSPRGGMNTEAFFGQGTRLTVV.

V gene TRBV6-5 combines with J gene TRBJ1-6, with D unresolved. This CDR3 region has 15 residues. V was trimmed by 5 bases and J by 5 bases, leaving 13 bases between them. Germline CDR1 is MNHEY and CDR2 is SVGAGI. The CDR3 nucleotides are TGTGCCAGCAGTACCTTTACACGAAATAATTCACCCCTCCACTTT. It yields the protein CASSTFTRNNSPLHF.

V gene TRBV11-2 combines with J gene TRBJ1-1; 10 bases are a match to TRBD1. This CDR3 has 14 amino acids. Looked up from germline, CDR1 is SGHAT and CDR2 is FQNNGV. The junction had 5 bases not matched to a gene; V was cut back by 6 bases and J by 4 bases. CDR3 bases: TGTGCCAGCAGGATCGGACAGGGGGGCACTGAAGCTTTCTTT. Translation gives CASRIGQGGTEAFF.

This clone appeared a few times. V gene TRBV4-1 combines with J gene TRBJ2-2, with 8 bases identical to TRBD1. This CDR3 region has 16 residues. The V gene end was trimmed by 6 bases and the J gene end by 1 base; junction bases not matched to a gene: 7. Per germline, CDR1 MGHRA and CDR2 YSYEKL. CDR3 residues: CASRNPGQGNTGELFF. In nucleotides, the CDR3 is TGCGCCAGCAGAAACCCTGGACAGGGGAACACCGGGGAGCTGTTTTTT.

CDR3 region: CASSQAWDSEAFF. The CDR3 DNA reads as TGTGCCAGCAGCCAAGCGTGGGACAGCGAAGCTTTCTTT. The chain uses TRBV3-1 (or the pseudogene TRBV3-2) and TRBJ1-1; TRBD1 matches 7 bases. This CDR3 is built from 13 residues. Germline V gene lookup returns CDR1 LGHDT and CDR2 YNNKEL (reference sequence). J was trimmed by 8 bases and V by 1 base; bases with no gene match: 4.

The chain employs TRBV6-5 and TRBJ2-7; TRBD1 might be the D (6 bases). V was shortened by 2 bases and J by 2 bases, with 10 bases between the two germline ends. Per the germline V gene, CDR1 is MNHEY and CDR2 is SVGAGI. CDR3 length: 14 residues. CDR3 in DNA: TGTGCCAGCAGTTACCGCAGGGGCGCCTACGAGCAGTACTTC. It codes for CASSYRRGAYEQYF.

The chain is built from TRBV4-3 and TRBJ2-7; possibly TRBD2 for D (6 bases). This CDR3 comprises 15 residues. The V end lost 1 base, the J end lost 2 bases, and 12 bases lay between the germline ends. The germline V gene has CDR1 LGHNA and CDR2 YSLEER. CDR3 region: CASSQGQRGAYEQYF. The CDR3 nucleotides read TGCGCCAGCAGCCAAGGGCAACGCGGGGCCTACGAGCAGTACTTC.

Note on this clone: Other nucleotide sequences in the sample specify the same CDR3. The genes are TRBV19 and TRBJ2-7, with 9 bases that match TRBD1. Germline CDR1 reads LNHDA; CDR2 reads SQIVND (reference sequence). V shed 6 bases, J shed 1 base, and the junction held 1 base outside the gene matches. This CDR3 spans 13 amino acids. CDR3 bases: TGTGCCAGTAGCGGGACAGGGTCCTACGAGCAGTACTTC. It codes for CASSGTGSYEQYF. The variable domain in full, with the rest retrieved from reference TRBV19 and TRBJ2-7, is DGGITQSPKYLFRKEGQNVTLSCEQNLNHDAMYWYRQDPGQGLRLIYYSQIVNDFQKGDIAEGYSVSREKKESFPLTVTSAQKNPTAFYLCASSGTGSYEQYFGPGTRLTVT.

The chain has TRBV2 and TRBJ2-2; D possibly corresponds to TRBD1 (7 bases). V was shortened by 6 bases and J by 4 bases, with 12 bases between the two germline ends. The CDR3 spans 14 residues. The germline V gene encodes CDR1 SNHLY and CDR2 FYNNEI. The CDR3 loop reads CASRGGQPTGELFF. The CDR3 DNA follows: TGTGCCAGCAGGGGGGGACAGCCCACCGGGGAGCTGTTTTTT.

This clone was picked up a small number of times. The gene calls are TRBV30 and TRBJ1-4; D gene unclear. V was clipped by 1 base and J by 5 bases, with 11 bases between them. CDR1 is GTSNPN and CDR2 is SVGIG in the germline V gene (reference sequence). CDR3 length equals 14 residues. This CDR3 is CAWSDNERNEKLFF. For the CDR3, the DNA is TGTGCCTGGAGTGACAATGAGCGGAATGAAAAACTGTTTTTT.

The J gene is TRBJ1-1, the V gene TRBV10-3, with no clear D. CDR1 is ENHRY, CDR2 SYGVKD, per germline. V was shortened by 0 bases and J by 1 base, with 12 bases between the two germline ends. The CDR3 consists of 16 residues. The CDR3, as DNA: TGTGCCATCAGTGAGTCCACAGAGATTGGGAACACTGAAGCTTTCTTT. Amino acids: CAISESTEIGNTEAFF.

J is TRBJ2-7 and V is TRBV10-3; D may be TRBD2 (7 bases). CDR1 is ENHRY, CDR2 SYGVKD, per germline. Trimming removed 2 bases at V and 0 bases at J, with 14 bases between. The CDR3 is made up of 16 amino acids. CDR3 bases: TGTGCCATCAGTGAGGTGGGAGGGGGTAGCTCCTACGAGCAGTACTTC. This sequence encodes CAISEVGGGSSYEQYF.

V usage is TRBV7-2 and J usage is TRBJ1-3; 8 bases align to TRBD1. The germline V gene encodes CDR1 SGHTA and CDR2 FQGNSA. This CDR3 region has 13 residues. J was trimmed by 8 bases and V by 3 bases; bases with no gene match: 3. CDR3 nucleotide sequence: TGTGCCAGCAGCTTGGACAGGGTTGACACCATATATTTT. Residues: CASSLDRVDTIYF.

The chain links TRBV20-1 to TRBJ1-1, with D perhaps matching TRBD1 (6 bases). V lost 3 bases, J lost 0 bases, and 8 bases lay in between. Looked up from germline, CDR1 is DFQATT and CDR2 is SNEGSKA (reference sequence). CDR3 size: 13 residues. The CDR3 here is CSASDRLNTEAFF. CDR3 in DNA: TGCAGTGCTAGTGACAGGCTGAACACTGAAGCTTTCTTT.

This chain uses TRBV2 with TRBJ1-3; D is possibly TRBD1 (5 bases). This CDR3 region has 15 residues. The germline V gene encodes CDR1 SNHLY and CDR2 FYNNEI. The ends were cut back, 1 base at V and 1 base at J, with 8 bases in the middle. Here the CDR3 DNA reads TGTGCCAGCAGTGAAGGACAGAATTCTGGAAACACCATATATTTT. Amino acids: CASSEGQNSGNTIYF.

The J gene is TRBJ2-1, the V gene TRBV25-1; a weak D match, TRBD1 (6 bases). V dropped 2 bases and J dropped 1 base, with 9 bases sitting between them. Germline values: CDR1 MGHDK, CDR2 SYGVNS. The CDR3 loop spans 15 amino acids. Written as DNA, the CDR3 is TGTGCCAGCAGTGAAGACAGGTTGTCCTACAATGAGCAGTTCTTC. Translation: CASSEDRLSYNEQFF.

DNA for the CDR3: TGTGCCAGCAGCCTTCGGGGGGGTTACGAGCAGTACTTC. Translated, it gives CASSLRGGYEQYF. V and J are TRBV5-4 and TRBJ2-7; TRBD2 agrees at 8 bases. Per germline, CDR1 SGHNT and CDR2 YYREEE (reference sequence). The CDR3 has 13 amino acids. The trim removed 4 bases at V and 4 bases at J, leaving 4 bases unmatched.

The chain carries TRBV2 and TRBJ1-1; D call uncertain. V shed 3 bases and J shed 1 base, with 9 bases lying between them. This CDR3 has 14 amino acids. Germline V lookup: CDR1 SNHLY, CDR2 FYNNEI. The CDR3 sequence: CASSDPIPNTEAFF. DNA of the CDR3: TGTGCCAGCAGTGACCCCATCCCGAACACTGAAGCTTTCTTT.

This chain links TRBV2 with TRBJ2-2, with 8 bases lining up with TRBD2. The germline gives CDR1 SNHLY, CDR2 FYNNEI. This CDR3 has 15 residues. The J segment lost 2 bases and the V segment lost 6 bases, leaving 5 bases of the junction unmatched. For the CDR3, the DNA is TGTGCCAGCAGCCTCGGGGGGGCAAACACCGGGGAGCTGTTTTTT. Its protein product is CASSLGGANTGELFF.

CDR3 nucleotide sequence: TGTGCCAGCAGACAGCGCGGGGGGAACACTGAAGCTTTCTTT. Its translation: CASRQRGGNTEAFF. This rearrangement joins TRBV28 to TRBJ1-1, with D possibly being TRBD1 (5 bases). CDR3 length: 14 residues. Germline V CDR1 and CDR2: MDHEN, SYDVKM. Deletions cut 6 bases from V and 1 base from J, with 12 bases between. Based on the CDR3 plus reference TRBV28 and TRBJ1-1, the full variable domain is DVKVTQSSRYLVKRTGEKVFLECVQDMDHENMFWYRQDPGLGLRLIYFSYDVKMKEKGDIPEGYSVSREKKERFSLILESASTNQTSMYLCASRQRGGNTEAFFGQGTRLTVV.

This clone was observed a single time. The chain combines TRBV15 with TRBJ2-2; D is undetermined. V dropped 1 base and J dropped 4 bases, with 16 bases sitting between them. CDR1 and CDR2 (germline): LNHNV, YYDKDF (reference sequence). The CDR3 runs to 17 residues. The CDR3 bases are TGTGCCACCAGCAGAGTGGGTGGGCCCCCCTTCACCGGGGAGCTGTTTTTT. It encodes CATSRVGGPPFTGELFF. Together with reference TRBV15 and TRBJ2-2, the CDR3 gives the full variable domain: DAMVIQNPRYQVTQFGKPVTLSCSQTLNHNVMYWYQQKSSQAPKLLFHYYDKDFNNEADTPDNFQSRRPNTSFCFLDIRSPGLGDTAMYLCATSRVGGPPFTGELFFGEGSRLTVL.

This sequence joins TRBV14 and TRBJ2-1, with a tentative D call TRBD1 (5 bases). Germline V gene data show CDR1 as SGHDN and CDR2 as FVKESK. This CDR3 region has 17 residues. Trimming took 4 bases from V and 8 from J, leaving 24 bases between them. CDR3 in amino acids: CASSPLHWGPSRHEQFF. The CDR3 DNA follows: TGTGCCAGCAGCCCCCTTCATTGGGGCCCTTCACGACATGAGCAGTTCTTC.